This T cell receptor (beta chain) was sequenced in a study of cytomegalovirus exposure and HLA in healthy donors. As for the study in general: Later analysis reported that the 120 or so validation repertoires shared the platform of the roughly 670 first-cohort repertoires. Study results and caveats: The study labeled around 160 TCR beta chains cytomegalovirus-associated. Most TCR sequences showed up rarely, but some public TCRs showed up in many donors.

Donors were drawn from the approximately 110-subject validation cohort, separate from the approximately 640-subject first cohort. This CDR3 is 15 amino acids long. Germline CDR1 is SGDLS and CDR2 is YYNGEE. V lost 1 base, J lost 2 bases, and 12 bases lay in between. Remarks on this clone: Its antigen remains unknown.

Data came from immunoSEQ multiplex PCR; TCRdb stores just in-frame clones and leaves some out. The sample has roughly 150,000 clones, approximately 88% seen once. The sample consisted of PBMCs. The rearrangement uses TRBV9 and TRBJ2-5; perhaps TRBD2 as D (5 bases). This TCR came from a man aged 30-40 years in good health and CMV-seropositive. CDR3 protein: CASSVNEGQQETQYF. CDR3 nucleotides: TGTGCCAGCAGCGTAAATGAGGGTCAACAAGAGACCCAGTACTTC.